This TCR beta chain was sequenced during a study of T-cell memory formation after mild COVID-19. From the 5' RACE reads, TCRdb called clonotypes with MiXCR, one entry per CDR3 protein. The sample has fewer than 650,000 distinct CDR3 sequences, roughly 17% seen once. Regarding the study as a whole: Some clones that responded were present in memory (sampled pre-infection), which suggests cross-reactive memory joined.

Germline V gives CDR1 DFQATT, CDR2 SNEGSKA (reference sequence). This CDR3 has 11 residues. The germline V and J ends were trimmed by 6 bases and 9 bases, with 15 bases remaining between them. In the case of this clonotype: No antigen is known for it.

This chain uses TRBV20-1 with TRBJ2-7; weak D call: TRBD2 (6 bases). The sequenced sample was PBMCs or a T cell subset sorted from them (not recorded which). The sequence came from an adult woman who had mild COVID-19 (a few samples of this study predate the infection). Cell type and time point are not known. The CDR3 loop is CSAEGLFRQYF. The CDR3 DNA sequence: TGCAGTGCCGAAGGACTATTTAGGCAGTACTTC.